This TCR beta chain stems from a study of graft-versus-host responses after intestinal transplantation. Background on the study: Transplant types were multivisceral, liver-intestinal, or isolated intestinal. Induction with anti-thymocyte globulin, then tacrolimus and steroids for roughly 3 years, was given to all recipients.

Study-wide findings and caveats: The study associated peak circulating GvH clone levels with early post-transplant HvG declines. Among recipient marrow samples, GvH clones were found; some appeared first in ileum or blood.

Investigators treated the graft tissue so that it released intraepithelial and lamina propria lymphocytes. As regards this clone: Its specificity is unknown.

Sequenced by immunoSEQ multiplex PCR; TCRdb stores in-frame clones only, minus some. This table holds tens of thousands of clones, more than 70% found once. CDR1 and CDR2 (germline): MGHDK, SYGVNS. Trimming stripped 2 bases from V and 0 bases from J, with 17 bases between. The CDR3 runs 18 residues. The sequencing here drew on ileum tissue, taken 98 days after intestinal transplantation. The chain employs TRBV25-1 and TRBJ2-1; unclear D gene. The clonotype originates from a human patient who received an intestinal transplant, so some T cells may come from the graft donor. The CDR3, as DNA: TGTGCCAGCAGTGAAATTGTTCTGTCGGTGCCCTCCTACAATGAGCAGTTCTTC. Translated: CASSEIVLSVPSYNEQFF. The full variable domain, rest sourced from reference TRBV25-1 and TRBJ2-1, is EADIYQTPRYLVIGTGKKITLECSQTMGHDKMYWYQQDPGMELHLIHYSYGVNSTEKGDLSSESTVSRIRTEHFPLTLESARPSHTSQYLCASSEIVLSVPSYNEQFFGPGTRLTVL.